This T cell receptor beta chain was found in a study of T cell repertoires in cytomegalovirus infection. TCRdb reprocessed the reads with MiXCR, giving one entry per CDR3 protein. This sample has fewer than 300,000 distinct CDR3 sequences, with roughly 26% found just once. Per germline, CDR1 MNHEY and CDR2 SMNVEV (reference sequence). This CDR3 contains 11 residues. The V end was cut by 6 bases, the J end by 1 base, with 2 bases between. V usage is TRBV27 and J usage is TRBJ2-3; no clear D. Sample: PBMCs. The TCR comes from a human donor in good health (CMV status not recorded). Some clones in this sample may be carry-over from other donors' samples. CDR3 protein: CASRCTDTQYF. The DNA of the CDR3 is TGTGCCAGCAGGTGCACAGATACGCAGTATTTT.